Given below is one T cell receptor (beta chain) in context. The data derive from a study of CD8+CD57+ T cells in acquired aplastic anemia. For sequencing, patients were chosen who had shown expansion of CD8+CD57+ cells by flow cytometry. Severe acquired aplastic anemia was diagnosed in all patients. Investigators profiled TCR beta VDJ and CDR3 from genomic DNA template. TCRdb independently ran MiXCR on the reads; one entry per CDR3 protein. The repertoire holds more than 150,000 distinct CDR3 sequences, with 40% to 50% as singletons. Between the trimmed V and J ends, which lost 7 bases and 0 bases, there was a span of 10 bases. The V gene's germline CDR1 is WSHSY and CDR2 SAAADI. This CDR3 comprises 14 residues.

The TCR was taken from a human donor with aplastic anemia. Sequenced material: sorted CD4+, CD8+, or CD8+CD57+ T cells (not recorded which) from PBMCs. This sequence joins TRBV10-2 and TRBJ2-1; a weak D match, TRBD1 (5 bases). CDR3 coding DNA: TGCGCCAGCAAAAGGGGTAACTCCTACAATGAGCAGTTCTTC. This encodes CASKRGNSYNEQFF.